These 32 T cell receptor beta chains were all obtained from the same sample, sequenced in a study of blood T cell repertoires in COVID-19. Measured with immunoSEQ multiplex PCR; TCRdb has only the in-frame clones, and not every one. The sample has approximately 300,000 clones, about 92% seen once. The specimen sequenced was PBMCs or T cells enriched from blood (not recorded which). The receptor source for this set is a man in his sixties who had recovered from COVID-19.

The rearrangement joins TRBV27 to TRBJ2-7, with D tentatively TRBD1 (5 bases). In germline, CDR1 is MNHEY, CDR2 SMNVEV (reference sequence). V lost 3 bases and J 6 bases, leaving 12 bases between the germline ends. The CDR3 has 13 residues. CDR3 region: CASSFNQGTEQYF. The CDR3 DNA sequence: TGTGCCAGCAGTTTCAACCAGGGTACCGAGCAGTACTTC.

V and J are TRBV24-1 and TRBJ1-1; D is possibly TRBD1 (5 bases). CDR3 length equals 15 residues. Trimming pared 8 bases from V and 1 base from J, leaving 16 bases between. The germline V gene has CDR1 KGHDR and CDR2 SFDVKD. This CDR3 reads CATKGSGEKNTEAFF. The CDR3 nucleotides read TGTGCCACCAAGGGGTCGGGGGAAAAGAACACTGAAGCTTTCTTT.

The gene calls are TRBV7-9 and TRBJ2-1; 9 nucleotides agree with TRBD2. V trimming: 1 base; J trimming: 5 bases; junction bases outside the gene matches: 6. This CDR3 has 16 amino acids. The germline V gene encodes CDR1 SEHNR and CDR2 FQNEAQ (reference sequence). This CDR3 is CASSLVGSGGHNEQFF. DNA of the CDR3: TGTGCCAGCAGCTTAGTTGGTAGCGGGGGACACAATGAGCAGTTCTTC.

The V call is TRBV3-1 (or the pseudogene TRBV3-2), the J call TRBJ1-1, with D possibly matching TRBD1 (6 bases). Germline CDR1 reads LGHDT; CDR2 reads YNNKEL (reference sequence). This CDR3 spans 15 amino acids. V lost 5 bases, J lost 0 bases, and 13 bases lay in between. CDR3 bases: TGTGCCAGCAGCAAAGGGACACCTATGAACACTGAAGCTTTCTTT. This encodes CASSKGTPMNTEAFF.

The rearrangement uses TRBV9 and TRBJ2-5; D unresolved. The CDR3 has 16 residues. The V end lost 0 bases, the J end lost 2 bases, and 14 bases lay between the germline ends. CDR1 and CDR2 from the germline V gene are SGDLS and YYNGEE. CDR3 nucleotide sequence: TGTGCCAGCAGCGTAGCTACGCGAGCGAATCAAGAGACCCAGTACTTC. It encodes CASSVATRANQETQYF.

This clone was seen more than once but under ten times. This chain links TRBV5-4 with TRBJ2-7; possibly TRBD2 for D (5 bases). Trimming took off 0 bases at V and 4 bases at J, with 14 bases between the two ends. CDR1 and CDR2 from the germline V gene are SGHNT and YYREEE (reference sequence). CDR3 size: 15 residues. CDR3 nucleotides: TGTGCCAGCAGCTTGGAAGTCGGGGAGAGATACGAGCAGTACTTC. This encodes CASSLEVGERYEQYF.

The chain joins TRBV9 to TRBJ2-5, with D maybe TRBD1 (5 bases). CDR3 length: 14 residues. Germline assignment: CDR1 SGDLS and CDR2 YYNGEE. Trimming left V 0 bases short and J 3 bases short, with 9 bases between. The CDR3, as DNA: TGTGCCAGCAGCGTAGCGCCAGGGAAAGAGACCCAGTACTTC. It translates to CASSVAPGKETQYF.

Concerning this clone: Different DNA sequences within this sample yield the same CDR3. CDR3 sequence (DNA): TGTGCCAGCAGTTTCTTGGACAGAGGCAATCAGCCCCAGCATTTT. Encoded protein: CASSFLDRGNQPQHF. The chain carries TRBV28 and TRBJ1-5; a possible D gene is TRBD1 (6 bases). V lost 3 bases and J 2 bases, leaving 11 bases between the germline ends. The CDR3 runs 15 residues. Germline loops: CDR1 MDHEN, CDR2 SYDVKM. Looking up the rest from reference TRBV28 and TRBJ1-5 gives the full variable domain: DVKVTQSSRYLVKRTGEKVFLECVQDMDHENMFWYRQDPGLGLRLIYFSYDVKMKEKGDIPEGYSVSREKKERFSLILESASTNQTSMYLCASSFLDRGNQPQHFGDGTRLSIL.

The chain uses TRBV7-2 and TRBJ2-3, with 13 bases aligning to TRBD2. The CDR3 loop spans 16 amino acids. CDR1 and CDR2 (germline): SGHTA, FQGNSA. V lost 5 bases to trimming and J lost 6 bases; unmatched junction nucleotides: 8. CDR3 coding DNA: TGTGCCAGCAGCCTCGCCGGACTAGCGGGAGCCGATACGCAGTATTTT. Protein sequence: CASSLAGLAGADTQYF. The full variable domain, with the rest looked up from reference TRBV7-2 and TRBJ2-3, is GAGVSQSPSNKVTEKGKDVELRCDPISGHTALYWYRQSLGQGLEFLIYFQGNSAPDKSGLPSDRFSAERTGGSVSTLTIQRTQQEDSAVYLCASSLAGLAGADTQYFGPGTRLTVL.

This clone was observed a single time. This chain connects TRBV4-2 to TRBJ2-3, with 11 bases identical to TRBD2. CDR1 and CDR2 from the germline V gene are LGHNA and YNFKEQ. The CDR3 contains 17 residues. V lost 0 bases to trimming and J lost 2 bases; unmatched junction nucleotides: 4. CDR3 loop: CASSQELAGGITDTQYF. The CDR3 DNA sequence: TGTGCCAGCAGCCAAGAGTTAGCGGGAGGGATCACAGATACGCAGTATTTT.

The rearrangement joins TRBV6-6 to TRBJ1-1; TRBD1 might be the D (5 bases). V was shortened by 5 bases and J by 2 bases, with 9 bases between the two germline ends. The germline V gene encodes CDR1 MNHNY and CDR2 SVGAGI (reference sequence). The CDR3 loop spans 13 amino acids. The CDR3: CASSPTENTEAFF. For the CDR3, the DNA is TGTGCCAGCAGTCCGACAGAAAACACTGAAGCTTTCTTT.

V usage is TRBV2 and J usage is TRBJ1-2, with D perhaps matching TRBD1 (6 bases). CDR3 length: 14 residues. Trimming shortened V by 7 bases and J by 4 bases, and 16 bases separated the two germline ends. CDR1 and CDR2 (germline): SNHLY, FYNNEI. The CDR3 spells CASTINQGTYGYTF. In nucleotides, the CDR3 is TGTGCCAGCACCATAAACCAGGGGACCTATGGCTACACCTTC.

This rearrangement joins TRBV3-1 (or the pseudogene TRBV3-2) to TRBJ2-1; TRBD2 aligns across 10 bases. The V gene end was trimmed by 0 bases and the J gene end by 7 bases; junction bases not matched to a gene: 6. Germline V gene lookup returns CDR1 LGHDT and CDR2 YNNKEL (reference sequence). This CDR3 region has 16 residues. CDR3 in amino acids: CASSQDTGLAVNEQFF. The CDR3 nucleotides are TGTGCCAGCAGCCAAGATACCGGACTAGCGGTTAATGAGCAGTTCTTC.

This sequence joins TRBV12-3 or TRBV12-4 and TRBJ1-4; the match to TRBD1 covers 7 bases. This CDR3 has 10 residues. After removal of 6 bases from V and 11 bases from J, the junction contained 0 bases not matched to a gene. Written as DNA, the CDR3 is TGTGCCAGCAGGGGACAGAAACTGTTTTTT. As protein: CASRGQKLFF.

This chain links TRBV7-9 with TRBJ2-1; TRBD2 matches 8 bases. The germline V gene has CDR1 SEHNR and CDR2 FQNEAQ (reference sequence). The CDR3 runs to 15 residues. Trimming at V came to 2 bases and at J to 3 bases, leaving 3 bases not matched to a gene. The CDR3 loop is CASSLFTSGYNEQFF. The CDR3 DNA is TGTGCCAGCAGCTTATTTACTAGCGGCTACAATGAGCAGTTCTTC.

This clone appeared a few times. The chain is built from TRBV5-8 and TRBJ1-6; 8 bases line up with TRBD1. J lost 9 bases, V lost 4 bases, and 6 bases had no gene match. This CDR3 has 14 amino acids. The germline gives CDR1 SGHTS, CDR2 YDEGEE. The CDR3 region is CASSLLRGLSPLHF. The DNA of the CDR3 is TGTGCCAGCAGCCTCCTCAGGGGGCTTTCACCCCTCCACTTT.

The V gene is TRBV5-6, the J gene TRBJ2-1, with 7 bases identical to TRBD2. V lost 3 bases to trimming and J lost 9 bases; unmatched junction nucleotides: 3. This CDR3 has 12 amino acids. Germline values: CDR1 SGHDT, CDR2 YYEEEE. DNA of the CDR3: TGTGCCAGCAGCTGGACTAGAGCTGAGCAGTTCTTC. This codes for CASSWTRAEQFF.

The chain is built from TRBV3-1 (or the pseudogene TRBV3-2) and TRBJ2-3; D not resolved. The ends were cut back, 7 bases at V and 6 bases at J, with 11 bases in the middle. Germline CDR1 is LGHDT and CDR2 is YNNKEL (reference sequence). The CDR3 loop spans 12 amino acids. In DNA, the CDR3 is TGTGCCAGCACCATGGGCGCGGATACGCAGTATTTT. Amino acid sequence: CASTMGADTQYF.

The gene calls are TRBV4-1 and TRBJ1-5, with a tentative D call TRBD1 (6 bases). Germline V gene sequence: CDR1 MGHRA, CDR2 YSYEKL. CDR3 length equals 15 residues. With 4 bases removed from V and 4 bases from J, the gap between germline ends came to 14 bases. The CDR3, as DNA: TGCGCCAGCAGCCGGAACCGGGACAATAATCAGCCCCAGCATTTT. This gives the protein CASSRNRDNNQPQHF.

The rearrangement links TRBV10-2 to TRBJ1-5, with D perhaps TRBD1 (5 bases). The germline CDR1 and CDR2 sequences are WSHSY and SAAADI. The CDR3 sequence is 15 residues long. V shed 0 bases and J shed 2 bases, with 8 bases lying between them. The CDR3 region is CASSESWGGNQPQHF. In DNA form, the CDR3 reads TGCGCCAGCAGTGAGTCATGGGGGGGCAATCAGCCCCAGCATTTT.

This clone was seen just once. J is TRBJ2-3 and V is TRBV7-9, with a tentative D call TRBD2 (5 bases). CDR1 is SEHNR, CDR2 FQNEAQ, per germline (reference sequence). The V end was cut by 6 bases, the J end by 1 base, with 8 bases between. The CDR3 spans 13 residues. CDR3 nucleotides: TGTGCCAGCAGGTTGGGAGGCACAGATACGCAGTATTTT. Protein product: CASRLGGTDTQYF.

The chain uses TRBV27 and TRBJ2-2; TRBD2 aligns across 8 bases. This CDR3 is 16 amino acids long. The junction had 2 bases not matched to a gene; V was cut back by 2 bases and J by 0 bases. Germline V CDR1 and CDR2: MNHEY, SMNVEV (reference sequence). CDR3 residues: CASSLNSGANTGELFF. Here the CDR3 DNA reads TGTGCCAGCAGTTTAAATAGCGGGGCGAACACCGGGGAGCTGTTTTTT.

The DNA of the CDR3 is TGTGCCAGCAGCGTACAGGGGTCCTACAATGAGCAGTTCTTC. Translated: CASSVQGSYNEQFF. This chain connects TRBV9 to TRBJ2-1; tentative D call: TRBD1 (6 bases). This CDR3 spans 14 amino acids. Trimming stripped 1 base from V and 1 base from J, with 6 bases between. Germline-derived CDR1 and CDR2 are SGDLS and YYNGEE.

The V and J genes are TRBV7-9 and TRBJ2-1; the D gene is possibly TRBD2 (6 bases). CDR1 is SEHNR, CDR2 FQNEAQ, per germline (reference sequence). This CDR3 is built from 16 residues. Trimming took 5 bases from V and 6 from J, leaving 20 bases between them. As DNA, the CDR3 is TGTGCCAGCAGCCCGAGTAGGGAGGCCCTAGGCAATGAGCAGTTCTTC. This gives the protein CASSPSREALGNEQFF.

V and J are TRBV10-3 and TRBJ1-6; 9 bases map to TRBD1. The V gene end was trimmed by 5 bases and the J gene end by 8 bases; junction bases not matched to a gene: 10. The CDR3 spans 16 residues. The germline CDR1 and CDR2 sequences are ENHRY and SYGVKD. Here the CDR3 reads CAISKPPGQGYSPLHF. CDR3 nucleotide sequence: TGTGCCATCAGTAAGCCACCGGGACAGGGATATTCACCCCTCCACTTT.

The chain uses TRBV19 and TRBJ1-1, with D unclear. Germline assignment: CDR1 LNHDA and CDR2 SQIVND (reference sequence). The CDR3 totals 14 residues. V was pared by 3 bases and J by 1 base, with 9 bases between. The CDR3 DNA reads TGTGCCAGTAGTATGCGGCGATCGAACACTGAAGCTTTCTTT. It specifies CASSMRRSNTEAFF.

The V and J genes are TRBV9 and TRBJ1-2, with D possibly TRBD1 on 5 matching bases. V lost 0 bases and J 2 bases, leaving 14 bases between the germline ends. This CDR3 spans 16 amino acids. Per germline, CDR1 SGDLS and CDR2 YYNGEE. CDR3 DNA sequence: TGTGCCAGCAGCGTAGGTCTTGGGGCAACCAACTATGGCTACACCTTC. Its translation: CASSVGLGATNYGYTF.

V usage is TRBV5-1 and J usage is TRBJ2-2; 8 bases align to TRBD1. CDR3 length: 14 amino acids. Germline CDR1 reads SGHRS; CDR2 reads YFSETQ. J lost 5 bases, V lost 3 bases, and 3 bases had no gene match. The CDR3 region is CASSWTGQTGELFF. CDR3 bases: TGCGCCAGCAGCTGGACAGGGCAAACCGGGGAGCTGTTTTTT.

The chain combines TRBV11-3 with TRBJ2-3, with D tentatively TRBD1 (6 bases). Between the trimmed V and J ends, which lost 5 bases and 3 bases, there was a span of 9 bases. This CDR3 region has 13 residues. The V gene's germline CDR1 is SGHNT and CDR2 YENEEA. The CDR3 DNA reads as TGTGCCAGCAGCCTACAGGGAACAGATACGCAGTATTTT. It yields the protein CASSLQGTDTQYF.

The rearrangement uses TRBV9 and TRBJ2-2; TRBD2 agrees at 8 bases. This CDR3 spans 15 amino acids. Germline CDR1 is SGDLS and CDR2 is YYNGEE. V shed 4 bases and J 6 bases; nucleotides not matched to a gene: 8. Here the CDR3 DNA reads TGTGCCAGCAGCCCCTGGGGACTAGGGTCCGGGGAGCTGTTTTTT. Its translation is CASSPWGLGSGELFF. Using reference TRBV9 and TRBJ2-2 for the parts outside the CDR3, the full variable domain is DSGVTQTPKHLITATGQRVTLRCSPRSGDLSVYWYQQSLDQGLQFLIQYYNGEERAKGNILERFSAQQFPDLHSELNLSSLELGDSALYFCASSPWGLGSGELFFGEGSRLTVL.

This clone was observed a single time. The V and J genes are TRBV11-1 and TRBJ2-1; the D gene is possibly TRBD1 (6 bases). CDR1 and CDR2 from the germline V gene are SGHAT and FQDESV (reference sequence). With 4 bases removed from V and 6 bases from J, the gap between germline ends came to 10 bases. This CDR3 is 13 amino acids long. The CDR3 region is CASSWNRVNEQFF. In nucleotides, the CDR3 is TGTGCCAGCAGCTGGAACAGGGTCAATGAGCAGTTCTTC.

This rearrangement joins TRBV24-1 to TRBJ1-2; D remains ambiguous. The germline V gene encodes CDR1 KGHDR and CDR2 SFDVKD. Trimming cost V 1 base and J 1 base, with 18 bases left between them. This CDR3 has 18 amino acids. The CDR3 protein is CATSDLSGGQSYNYGYTF. The CDR3 nucleotides read TGTGCCACCAGTGATTTAAGTGGAGGTCAGTCATATAACTATGGCTACACCTTC.